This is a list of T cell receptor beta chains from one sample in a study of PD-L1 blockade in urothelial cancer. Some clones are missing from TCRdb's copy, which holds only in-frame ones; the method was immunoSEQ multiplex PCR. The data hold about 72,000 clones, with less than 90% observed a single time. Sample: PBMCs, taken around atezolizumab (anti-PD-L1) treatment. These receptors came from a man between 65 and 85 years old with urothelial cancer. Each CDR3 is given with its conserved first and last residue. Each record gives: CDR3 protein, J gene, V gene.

cdr3_aa: CASSLIQGNTEAFF
j_call: TRBJ1-1
v_call: TRBV28

cdr3_aa: CASSLGRNNEQFF
j_call: TRBJ2-1
v_call: TRBV5-1

cdr3_aa: CASSNRGYADTQYF
j_call: TRBJ2-3
v_call: TRBV19

cdr3_aa: CASQLAGEQFF
j_call: TRBJ2-1
v_call: TRBV10-2

cdr3_aa: CASRSPGQGYNEQFF
j_call: TRBJ2-1
v_call: TRBV19

cdr3_aa: CATEDDRGGAEKLFF
j_call: TRBJ1-4
v_call: TRBV10-3

cdr3_aa: CAISEGQVSGNTIYF
j_call: TRBJ1-3
v_call: TRBV10-3

cdr3_aa: CASSGSGRGTGELFF
j_call: TRBJ2-2
v_call: TRBV10-2

cdr3_aa: CATPLGQDPYEQYF
j_call: TRBJ2-7
v_call: TRBV2

cdr3_aa: CASSLQSVPGNTIYF
j_call: TRBJ1-3
v_call: TRBV28

cdr3_aa: CASSLNSGREQFF
j_call: TRBJ2-1
v_call: TRBV5-1